The rows below give T cell receptor beta chains drawn from one sample of a study of T cells in Graves' hyperthyroidism and ophthalmopathy. From the multiplex PCR reads, TCRdb called clonotypes with MiXCR, one entry per CDR3 protein. The sample lists about 270,000 distinct CDR3 sequences, around 25% seen once, with about a quarter in the top ten. The specimen was blood. The receptor source for this set is a man aged 40-49 years with Graves' hyperthyroidism that later progressed to Graves' ophthalmopathy. The CDR3 runs from the conserved cysteine through the conserved F or W. The order of the fields is D gene, clone size, V gene, J gene, CDR3 DNA, CDR3 protein. A D gene is named only where the DNA matches it firmly. The listing skips clone size in some rows; elsewhere it reads once, few, many or a size class.

d_call: TRBD1
clone_size: many
v_call: TRBV12-3/TRBV12-4
j_call: TRBJ1-1
cdr3_nt: TGTGCCAGCAGTTCAGGACAGGGGGCTTATAACACTGAAGCTTTCTTT
cdr3_aa: CASSSGQGAYNTEAFF

d_call: TRBD2
clone_size: NA
v_call: TRBV6-2/TRBV6-3
j_call: TRBJ2-7
cdr3_nt: TGTGCCAGCAGTTACTGGACTAGCGCGGGGCACGAGCAGTACTTC
cdr3_aa: CASSYWTSAGHEQYF

d_call: TRBD1
clone_size: once
v_call: TRBV28
j_call: TRBJ2-7
cdr3_nt: TGTGCCAGCAGCTCCGGTGGACAGGGGATCTACGAGCAGTACTTC
cdr3_aa: CASSSGGQGIYEQYF

d_call: TRBD2
clone_size: many
v_call: TRBV19
j_call: TRBJ2-5
cdr3_nt: TGTGCCAGTTCCTCAAGCGGGACTTCAGAGACCCAGTACTTC
cdr3_aa: CASSSSGTSETQYF

d_call: NA
clone_size: many
v_call: TRBV12-3/TRBV12-4
j_call: TRBJ1-2
cdr3_nt: TGTGCCACCCTTCCCCGGGCCAGAAAGGGCTATGGCTACACCTTC
cdr3_aa: CATLPRARKGYGYTF

d_call: NA
clone_size: many
v_call: TRBV2
j_call: TRBJ1-2
cdr3_nt: TGTGCCAGCGACGAAGCAACAGCCTATGGCTACACCTTC
cdr3_aa: CASDEATAYGYTF

d_call: NA
clone_size: NA
v_call: TRBV29-1
j_call: TRBJ2-2
cdr3_nt: TGCAGCGTTGAAGTTCGCGGTACCGGGGAGCTGTTTTTT
cdr3_aa: CSVEVRGTGELFF

d_call: TRBD1
clone_size: many
v_call: TRBV12-3/TRBV12-4
j_call: TRBJ1-2
cdr3_nt: TGTGCCAGCAGTATTGGGACAGGTTACTATGGCTACACCTTC
cdr3_aa: CASSIGTGYYGYTF

d_call: TRBD2
clone_size: few
v_call: TRBV25-1
j_call: TRBJ2-5
cdr3_nt: TGTGCCACGGGACTAGCGGGGTTTTTAGAGATCCAGTACTTC
cdr3_aa: CATGLAGFLEIQYF

d_call: TRBD1
clone_size: many
v_call: TRBV12-3/TRBV12-4
j_call: TRBJ2-7
cdr3_nt: TGTGCCAGCAGGGGACAGGGAGTCTACGAGCAGTACTTC
cdr3_aa: CASRGQGVYEQYF

d_call: NA
clone_size: many
v_call: TRBV7-6
j_call: TRBJ1-1
cdr3_nt: TGTGCCAGCAGCTTATCCGGGGATGGGGGCACTGAAGCTTTCTTT
cdr3_aa: CASSLSGDGGTEAFF

d_call: NA
clone_size: many
v_call: TRBV30
j_call: TRBJ1-2
cdr3_nt: TGTGCCTGTAAACCTTATGGCTACACCTTC
cdr3_aa: CACKPYGYTF

d_call: NA
clone_size: NA
v_call: TRBV28
j_call: TRBJ1-2
cdr3_nt: TGTGCCAGCAGTTCCCTCCAGGACTATGGCTACACCTTC
cdr3_aa: CASSSLQDYGYTF

d_call: TRBD2
clone_size: NA
v_call: TRBV6-2/TRBV6-3
j_call: TRBJ2-7
cdr3_nt: TGTGCCAGCTCGGGGACTAGCGGGAGCGCTCCGAGCTCCTACGAGCAGTACTTC
cdr3_aa: CASSGTSGSAPSSYEQYF

d_call: TRBD1
clone_size: NA
v_call: TRBV6-2/TRBV6-3
j_call: TRBJ1-1
cdr3_nt: TGTGCCAGCACCACAACGAATTATACAGGGGAGTGGGCTGAAGCTTTCTTT
cdr3_aa: CASTTTNYTGEWAEAFF

d_call: TRBD2
clone_size: NA
v_call: TRBV6-1
j_call: TRBJ2-5
cdr3_nt: TGTGCCAGCAGGTCCCCTGCGGGAGCAATAGAGACCCAGTACTTC
cdr3_aa: CASRSPAGAIETQYF

d_call: NA
clone_size: many
v_call: TRBV13
j_call: TRBJ1-2
cdr3_nt: TGTGCCAGCAGCTTACTAGGGATTAACTATGGCTACACCTTC
cdr3_aa: CASSLLGINYGYTF

d_call: NA
clone_size: many
v_call: TRBV6-4
j_call: TRBJ1-6
cdr3_nt: TGTGCCAGCAGCCTCGACAGGAACTCCGGTTCACCCCTCCACTTT
cdr3_aa: CASSLDRNSGSPLHF

d_call: NA
clone_size: many
v_call: TRBV5-1
j_call: TRBJ1-2
cdr3_nt: TGCGCCAGCAGCTATGAGCAACCCCTTCGCTACACCTTC
cdr3_aa: CASSYEQPLRYTF

d_call: TRBD1
clone_size: many
v_call: TRBV12-3/TRBV12-4
j_call: TRBJ1-6
cdr3_nt: TGTGCCAGCAGGCTGACAGGGGTTAATTCACCCCTCCACTTT
cdr3_aa: CASRLTGVNSPLHF

d_call: TRBD1
clone_size: many
v_call: TRBV12-3/TRBV12-4
j_call: TRBJ1-5
cdr3_nt: TGTGCCAGCACTCCCTCCCTTGGACAGGGAAATCAGCCCCAGCATTTT
cdr3_aa: CASTPSLGQGNQPQHF

d_call: NA
clone_size: many
v_call: TRBV30
j_call: TRBJ1-5
cdr3_nt: TGTGCCTGGAGTGTGGGGGGACCACACAATCAGCCCCAGCATTTT
cdr3_aa: CAWSVGGPHNQPQHF

d_call: TRBD2
clone_size: NA
v_call: TRBV6-1
j_call: TRBJ2-5
cdr3_nt: TGTGCCAGCAGTGCCCCATTTAGGACTAGCGGGAGTCCCCGCCGACAAGAGACCCAGTACTTC
cdr3_aa: CASSAPFRTSGSPRRQETQYF